The source of this TCR beta chain is a study of blood T cell repertoires in COVID-19. Study overall: Researchers got acute and convalescent COVID-19 samples from the United States, Italy and Spain. From T cells, B-cell-depleted T cells, or PBMCs came the material, which was cDNA or gDNA.

TCRdb's table, derived via immunoSEQ multiplex PCR, lists solely in-frame clones and lacks some. The sample consists of over 200,000 clones, roughly 80% of them appearing once. Germline CDR1 SGHVS, CDR2 FQNEAQ. V dropped 5 bases and J dropped 15 bases, with 20 bases sitting between them. The CDR3 consists of 13 residues. Input material: peripheral blood. This TCR derives from a human donor in a cohort sampled during active COVID-19. The rearrangement links TRBV7-8 to TRBJ2-1, with D possibly matching TRBD1 (6 bases). CDR3 bases: TGTGCCAGCAGCAGGGGGACCTCTGTCGAGAGGTTCTTC. Amino acid sequence: CASSRGTSVERFF.